The 14 T cell receptor beta chains below were found in one sample sequenced in a study of T cell responses to AZD1222 COVID-19 vaccine. Repertoires were generated with immunoSEQ multiplex PCR, while TCRdb's copy carries only in-frame clones and drops some. Here the sample spans about 76,000 clones, more than 60% being singletons. Sample: peripheral blood, taken 28 days after the second dose of the MenACWY control vaccine. All receptors derive from an adult who received the MenACWY meningococcal vaccine as a control.

CDR3 protein: CASSTDRDYGYTF. CDR3 sequence (DNA): TGCGCCAGCAGCACCGACAGGGACTATGGCTACACCTTC. The gene calls are TRBV4-1 and TRBJ1-2; 7 nucleotides align to TRBD1. Trimming cost V 5 bases and J 3 bases; bases outside gene matches: 3. Germline V gene sequence: CDR1 MGHRA, CDR2 YSYEKL. The length of the CDR3 is 13 residues.

The V and J genes are TRBV11-2 and TRBJ2-6; 11 bases are shared with TRBD2. Trimming took 5 bases from V and 8 from J; bases not matched to a gene: 2. The germline V gene encodes CDR1 SGHAT and CDR2 FQNNGV. The CDR3 contains 14 residues. The CDR3 protein is CASSLAGGTNVLTF. The CDR3 coding sequence is TGTGCCAGCAGCCTAGCGGGGGGTACCAACGTCCTGACTTTC. The whole variable domain, remainder taken from reference TRBV11-2 and TRBJ2-6, is EAGVAQSPRYKIIEKRQSVAFWCNPISGHATLYWYQQILGQGPKLLIQFQNNGVVDDSQLPKDRFSAERLKGVDSTLKIQPAKLEDSAVYLCASSLAGGTNVLTFGAGSRLTVL.

This clone was picked up a small number of times. This chain uses TRBV6-6 with TRBJ1-4, with a weak D call TRBD1 (5 bases). CDR3 length equals 15 residues. V was pared by 5 bases and J by 0 bases, with 10 bases between. Germline CDR1 reads MNHNY; CDR2 reads SVGAGI (reference sequence). The CDR3: CASSNLQATNEKLFF. CDR3 coding DNA: TGTGCCAGCAGTAACCTACAGGCAACTAATGAAAAACTGTTTTTT.

The chain has TRBV4-2 and TRBJ1-4; D perhaps matches TRBD1 (6 bases). CDR3 length: 14 amino acids. V was clipped by 0 bases and J by 8 bases, with 10 bases between them. Germline CDR1 is LGHNA and CDR2 is YNFKEQ. As DNA, the CDR3 is TGTGCCAGCAGCCAAGAACAGGGAGCCGAAAAACTGTTTTTT. Amino acid sequence: CASSQEQGAEKLFF.

The chain links TRBV11-2 to TRBJ2-3, with TRBD2 matching 8 bases. The CDR3 extends over 16 amino acids. The V segment lost 3 bases and the J segment 5 bases; nucleotides outside the gene matches: 10. CDR1 and CDR2 (germline): SGHAT, FQNNGV. CDR3 in DNA: TGTGCCAGCAGCTTTTTGGCGGGGGGCCGCGGAGATACGCAGTATTTT. Translation: CASSFLAGGRGDTQYF. Using reference TRBV11-2 and TRBJ2-3 for the parts outside the CDR3, the full variable domain is EAGVAQSPRYKIIEKRQSVAFWCNPISGHATLYWYQQILGQGPKLLIQFQNNGVVDDSQLPKDRFSAERLKGVDSTLKIQPAKLEDSAVYLCASSFLAGGRGDTQYFGPGTRLTVL.

The chain couples TRBV6-5 to TRBJ1-4; 8 bases agree with TRBD1. Per germline, CDR1 MNHEY and CDR2 SVGAGI. The CDR3 contains 13 residues. V was clipped by 10 bases and J by 8 bases; unmatched bases: 9. The CDR3 sequence is CATRDRGVEKLFF. The DNA of the CDR3 is TGTGCCACTCGAGACAGGGGAGTAGAAAAACTGTTTTTT.

The V call is TRBV7-2, the J call TRBJ1-1, with unresolved D. The V gene's germline CDR1 is SGHTA and CDR2 FQGNSA. This CDR3 region has 15 residues. The V gene lost 1 base and the J gene lost 3 bases, with 12 bases spanning the gap. The CDR3 here is CASSLDPGPDTEAFF. In nucleotides, the CDR3 is TGTGCCAGCAGCTTAGATCCAGGACCCGACACTGAAGCTTTCTTT.

The CDR3 bases are TGTGCCAGCAGCTTAGGAGGTGAAGGCTACACCTTC. Translating it yields CASSLGGEGYTF. The chain recombines TRBV7-9 with TRBJ1-2; D is unresolved. V lost 1 base and J lost 8, with 8 bases in between. The V gene's germline CDR1 is SEHNR and CDR2 FQNEAQ (reference sequence). CDR3 length: 12 residues.

A single count supports this clone. V and J are TRBV19 and TRBJ1-1; D gene ambiguous. The CDR3 contains 15 residues. V was shortened by 0 bases and J by 0 bases, with 8 bases between the two germline ends. The V gene's germline CDR1 is LNHDA and CDR2 SQIVND (reference sequence). The CDR3 reads CASSIDQDLNTEAFF. The CDR3 region has the DNA TGTGCCAGTAGTATAGATCAGGACCTGAACACTGAAGCTTTCTTT.

This chain's CDR3 is CASSLAGRVNYGYTF. The CDR3 DNA reads TGTGCCAGCAGCTTAGCGGGCCGAGTGAACTATGGCTACACCTTC. V gene TRBV7-9 combines with J gene TRBJ1-2; the D is unclear. Germline V lookup: CDR1 SEHNR, CDR2 FQNEAQ (reference sequence). Trimming stripped 0 bases from V and 2 bases from J, with 10 bases between. The CDR3 extends over 15 amino acids.

This chain connects TRBV7-2 to TRBJ2-7, with D possibly matching TRBD1 (6 bases). This CDR3 has 16 residues. Looked up from germline, CDR1 is SGHTA and CDR2 is FQGNSA. Trimming cost V 5 bases and J 7 bases, with 24 bases left between them. CDR3 nucleotides: TGTGCCAGCAGCCCCACCATGGGACACCAAAGGTCAGAGCAGTACTTC. This sequence encodes CASSPTMGHQRSEQYF.

The V call is TRBV5-4, the J call TRBJ2-1; 14 bases are shared with TRBD2. The CDR3 is made up of 15 amino acids. Germline-derived CDR1 and CDR2 are SGHNT and YYREEE (reference sequence). V lost 4 bases to trimming and J lost 12 bases; unmatched junction nucleotides: 9. The CDR3 region has the DNA TGTGCCAGCAGCCTTGGGACTAGCGGGAGCAGGGTGCAGTTCTTC. Translated, it gives CASSLGTSGSRVQFF.

The chain uses TRBV7-8 and TRBJ1-6, with a weak D call TRBD1 (5 bases). Trimming took off 6 bases at V and 8 bases at J, with 14 bases between the two ends. The CDR3 runs to 14 residues. Looked up from germline, CDR1 is SGHVS and CDR2 is FQNEAQ. The CDR3: CASSFGTHDSPLHF. CDR3 sequence (DNA): TGTGCCAGCAGTTTTGGGACCCACGATTCACCCCTCCACTTT.

The chain couples TRBV6-5 to TRBJ1-2, with 9 bases matching TRBD1. This CDR3 has 11 amino acids. With 6 bases clipped from V and 10 bases from J, the junction kept 3 bases outside the gene matches. Germline V gene data show CDR1 as MNHEY and CDR2 as SVGAGI. CDR3 DNA sequence: TGTGCCAGCAGAGGGACAGGGACCTACACCTTC. Translating it yields CASRGTGTYTF.